A selection of T cell receptor beta chains follows, all from one sample in a study of blood T cell repertoires in COVID-19. The assay was immunoSEQ multiplex PCR, and TCRdb's table has in-frame clones only and misses some. The sample consists of about 95,000 clones, 84% of them appearing once. What was sequenced was peripheral blood. The receptors originated from a human donor in a cohort sampled during active COVID-19. Each CDR3 is given with its conserved first and last residue. Fields, in order: J gene, clone size, V gene, D gene, CDR3 DNA, CDR3 protein. D genes are given only for firm matches. Not all rows give a size; the values are once, few, many and, for expanded clones, a class.

>TRBJ1-2|few|TRBV29-1|TRBD1
TGCAGTGGGACAGGGGTGAACTATGGCTACACCTTC
CSGTGVNYGYTF
>TRBJ1-5|few|TRBV6-5|TRBD1
TGTGCCAGCAGCATGACAGGGTATCAGCCCCAGCATTTT
CASSMTGYQPQHF
>TRBJ1-5|few|TRBV11-2|TRBD1
TGTGCCAGCAGCTTAGCAGGGGGGCAGCCCCAGCATTTT
CASSLAGGQPQHF
>TRBJ2-1|.|TRBV6-5|TRBD2
TGTGCCACCTCGGGGACGGGAGGATACAATGAGCAGTTCTTC
CATSGTGGYNEQFF
>TRBJ2-1|.|TRBV5-1|TRBD2
TGCGCCAGCAGCAATAGCGGGATCTACAATGAGCAGTTCTTC
CASSNSGIYNEQFF
>TRBJ1-3|.|TRBV19|TRBD1
TGTGCCAGTAGTCTCACAGGGGTCGGTCTATCTGGAAACACCATATATTTT
CASSLTGVGLSGNTIYF
>TRBJ1-2|.|TRBV28|TRBD1
TGTGCCAGCAGCGCTACAGGGGGCTATGGCTACACCTTC
CASSATGGYGYTF
>TRBJ2-5|.|TRBV10-3|TRBD1
TGTGCCAGCCGTATACAGGGGGCTCAAGAGACCCAGTACTTC
CASRIQGAQETQYF
>TRBJ1-4|.|TRBV7-4|.
TGTGCCAGCAGTAACCGGGACAAGACTAATGAAAAACTGTTTTTT
CASSNRDKTNEKLFF
>TRBJ1-5|.|TRBV6-1|.
TGTGCCAGCAGCGAACAGAGTTCAGGGGTATATAGCAATCAGCCCCAGCATTTT
CASSEQSSGVYSNQPQHF
>TRBJ1-5|few|TRBV19|TRBD1
TGTGCCAGTAGTCCATCCGGGACAGGGGGCTTTCAGCCCCAGCATTTT
CASSPSGTGGFQPQHF
>TRBJ1-2|.|TRBV4-1|TRBD1
TGCGCCAGCAGCCAAGAGGGAGCTGAGGGACAGATTTATGGCTACACCTTC
CASSQEGAEGQIYGYTF
>TRBJ2-1|.|TRBV4-1|.
TGCGCCAGCAGCCCGAGACAGCCGACCTACAATGAGCAGTTCTTC
CASSPRQPTYNEQFF
>TRBJ1-2|.|TRBV5-1|TRBD1
TGCGCCAGCAGTGCAGGGGGCGACTATGGCTACACCTTC
CASSAGGDYGYTF
>TRBJ2-3|.|TRBV18|TRBD2
TGTGCCAGCTCACGTAAAAAACTAGCGGGGGGCGGCACAGATACGCAGTATTTT
CASSRKKLAGGGTDTQYF
>TRBJ2-2|few|TRBV20-1|.
TGCAGTGCTAGTACAGGGTACACCGGGGAGCTGTTTTTT
CSASTGYTGELFF
>TRBJ2-7|.|TRBV10-3|.
TGTGCCATCAGTCTCACAGGGTCAGGGCACTACGAGCAGTACTTC
CAISLTGSGHYEQYF